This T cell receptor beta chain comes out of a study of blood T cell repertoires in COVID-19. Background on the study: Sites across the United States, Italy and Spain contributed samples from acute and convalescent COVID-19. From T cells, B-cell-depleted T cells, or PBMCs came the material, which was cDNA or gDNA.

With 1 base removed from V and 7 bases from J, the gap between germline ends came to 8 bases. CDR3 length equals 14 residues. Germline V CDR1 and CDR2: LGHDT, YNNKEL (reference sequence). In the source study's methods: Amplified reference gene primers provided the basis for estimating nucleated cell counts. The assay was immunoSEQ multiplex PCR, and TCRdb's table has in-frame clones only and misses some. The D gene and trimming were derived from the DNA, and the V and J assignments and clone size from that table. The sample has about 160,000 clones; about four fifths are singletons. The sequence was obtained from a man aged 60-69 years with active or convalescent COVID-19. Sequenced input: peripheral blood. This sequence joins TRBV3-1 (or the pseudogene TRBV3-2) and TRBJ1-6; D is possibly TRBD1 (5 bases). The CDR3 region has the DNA TGTGCCAGCAGCCAAGTTAACAGGAATTCACCCCTCCACTTT. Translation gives CASSQVNRNSPLHF.